Sequencing of this TCR beta chain was carried out in a study of glioma-infiltrating T cells after dendritic cell vaccination. Study-wide background: The vaccine used monocyte-derived dendritic cells pulsed overnight with autologous tumor lysate. Overall study findings and caveats: The cohort had few patients with full blood and tumor sets. Higher pretreatment TIL content predicted longer progression-free time and survival.

Notes on this clone: Its antigen is as yet unknown.

The CDR3 totals 15 residues. V lost 0 bases and J lost 2; bases outside the gene matches: 2. Germline V gene data show CDR1 as SQVTM and CDR2 as ANQGSEA. Primers: 60 V beta forward and 13 J beta reverse. The repertoire was sequenced with immunoSEQ multiplex PCR; TCRdb's copy has only in-frame clones and lacks some. The sample holds about 92,000 clones, just over 85% seen once. This clonotype was obtained from a human donor with glioblastoma. The V gene is TRBV29-1, the J gene TRBJ1-4; 8 bases line up with TRBD1. Sequences were derived from blood, sampled before dendritic cell vaccination. The CDR3 coding sequence is TGCAGCGTTGAAGAGCGGACAGGGACTAATGAAAAACTGTTTTTT. It yields the protein CSVEERTGTNEKLFF.